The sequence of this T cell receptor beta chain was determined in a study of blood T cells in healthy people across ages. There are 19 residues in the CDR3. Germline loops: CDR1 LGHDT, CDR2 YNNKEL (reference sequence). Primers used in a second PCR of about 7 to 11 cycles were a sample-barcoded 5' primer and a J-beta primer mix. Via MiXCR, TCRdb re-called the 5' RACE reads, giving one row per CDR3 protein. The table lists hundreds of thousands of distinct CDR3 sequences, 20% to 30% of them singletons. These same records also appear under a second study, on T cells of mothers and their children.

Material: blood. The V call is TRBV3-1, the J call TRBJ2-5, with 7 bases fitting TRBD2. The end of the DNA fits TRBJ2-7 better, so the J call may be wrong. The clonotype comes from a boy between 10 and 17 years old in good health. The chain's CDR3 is CASSQDWVLADGGPYEQYF. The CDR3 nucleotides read TGTGCCAGCAGCCAAGATTGGGTGCTAGCGGATGGGGGTCCCTACGAGCAGTACTTC.